The 26 T cell receptor beta chains presented below share a single source sample, sequenced in a study of T cell changes during pregnancy in multiple sclerosis. Measured with immunoSEQ multiplex PCR; TCRdb has only the in-frame clones, and not every one. The data show about 80,000 clones, less than 95% seen once. Sequenced material: peripheral blood, taken in the third trimester of pregnancy. The receptors originated from a female donor with multiple sclerosis, enrolled in a pregnancy study.

The chain has TRBV6-5 and TRBJ1-1; 8 bases map to TRBD1. CDR1 is MNHEY, CDR2 SVGAGI, per germline. The CDR3 length is 15 residues. The ends lost 2 bases at V and 5 bases at J; junction bases unmatched: 7. The CDR3 coding sequence is TGTGCCAGCAGTTACCTGGACAGGGTGGGGACTGAAGCTTTCTTT. This sequence encodes CASSYLDRVGTEAFF.

The chain carries TRBV5-1 and TRBJ1-1; D ambiguous. CDR1 and CDR2 (germline): SGHRS, YFSETQ. The length of the CDR3 is 15 residues. V lost 6 bases to trimming and J lost 1 base, with 16 bases between them. Here the CDR3 DNA reads TGCGCCAGCAACTTAGAGATTAATACGAACACTGAAGCTTTCTTT. It codes for CASNLEINTNTEAFF.

The chain combines TRBV7-8 with TRBJ1-5, with TRBD1 matching 8 bases. From germline, CDR1 is SGHVS and CDR2 FQNEAQ. The CDR3 consists of 20 residues. Trimming at V came to 4 bases and at J to 0 bases, leaving 17 bases not matched to a gene. The CDR3 reads CASSSHTEDRVLYSNQPQHF. CDR3 sequence (DNA): TGTGCCAGCAGCTCCCACACGGAGGACAGGGTACTTTATAGCAATCAGCCCCAGCATTTT.

The chain has TRBV6-5 and TRBJ2-6; D is perhaps TRBD2 (6 bases). V was cut by 2 bases and J by 2 bases, with 10 bases left in between. Per germline, CDR1 MNHEY and CDR2 SVGAGI. The CDR3 length is 16 residues. CDR3 residues: CASSYVWRAGANVLTF. CDR3 nucleotides: TGTGCCAGCAGTTACGTGTGGAGGGCTGGGGCCAACGTCCTGACTTTC.

This chain connects TRBV5-4 to TRBJ2-7; tentative D call: TRBD1 (5 bases). The CDR3 runs 13 residues. Germline lookup yields CDR1 SGHNT and CDR2 YYREEE (reference sequence). Trimming shortened V by 0 bases and J by 7 bases, and 11 bases separated the two germline ends. The CDR3 spells CASSLVVGREQYF. The CDR3 nucleotides read TGTGCCAGCAGCTTGGTAGTGGGGCGGGAGCAGTACTTC. Drawing the rest from reference TRBV5-4 and TRBJ2-7, the complete variable domain is ETGVTQSPTHLIKTRGQQVTLRCSSQSGHNTVSWYQQALGQGPQFIFQYYREEENGRGNFPPRFSGLQFPNYSSELNVNALELDDSALYLCASSLVVGREQYFGPGTRLTVT.

This chain uses TRBV10-3 with TRBJ1-5; no firm D call. Between the trimmed V and J ends, which lost 2 bases and 2 bases, there was a span of 10 bases. Germline V gene data show CDR1 as ENHRY and CDR2 as SYGVKD. This CDR3 contains 15 residues. CDR3 nucleotide sequence: TGTGCCATCAGTGAGAACCCGGCGGGCAATCAGCCCCAGCATTTT. Translating it yields CAISENPAGNQPQHF.

CDR3 loop: CASSLYRADYGYTF. The DNA of the CDR3 is TGTGCCAGCAGTTTATACAGGGCGGACTATGGCTACACCTTC. The V call is TRBV6-5, the J call TRBJ1-2; D might be TRBD1 (6 bases). The CDR3 covers 14 residues. The V gene's germline CDR1 is MNHEY and CDR2 SVGAGI. Trimming cost V 4 bases and J 3 bases, with 12 bases left between them.

CDR3: CASREEYF. CDR3 coding DNA: TGTGCCTCCCGTGAGGAGTACTTC. V usage is TRBV2 and J usage is TRBJ2-7, with no clear D. Trimming took off 11 bases at V and 11 bases at J, with 10 bases between the two ends. In germline, CDR1 is SNHLY, CDR2 FYNNEI. This CDR3 contains 8 residues. The full variable domain, its missing parts supplied by reference TRBV2 and TRBJ2-7, is EPEVTQTPSHQVTQMGQEVILRCVPISNHLYFYWYRQILGQKVEFLVSFYNNEISEKSEIFDDQFSVERPDGSNFTLKIRSTKLEDSAMYFCASREEYFGPGTRLTVT.

This chain connects TRBV7-9 to TRBJ2-1; D gene uncertain. V lost 7 bases, J lost 4 bases, and 5 bases lay in between. The CDR3 is made up of 11 amino acids. Looked up from germline, CDR1 is SEHNR and CDR2 is FQNEAQ (reference sequence). CDR3 sequence: CASTLYNEQFF. CDR3 nucleotides: TGTGCCAGCACACTGTACAATGAGCAGTTCTTC.

The chain uses TRBV11-1 and TRBJ2-2; 7 bases fit TRBD1. J gave up 5 bases and V 2 bases, and 8 bases lay outside the gene matches. CDR1 SGHAT and CDR2 FQDESV come from the germline V gene (reference sequence). The CDR3 length is 16 residues. The CDR3 DNA is TGTGCCAGCAGCTTAATCGACGACAGGGTAACCGGGGAGCTGTTTTTT. It encodes CASSLIDDRVTGELFF.

The genes are TRBV6-6 and TRBJ1-2; a weak D match, TRBD1 (5 bases). The germline gives CDR1 MNHNY, CDR2 SVGAGI (reference sequence). This CDR3 has 15 residues. V lost 7 bases and J 0 bases, leaving 15 bases between the germline ends. The chain's CDR3 is CASIPPGLTNYGYTF. The DNA for the CDR3 is TGTGCCAGCATACCTCCGGGACTAACTAACTATGGCTACACCTTC.

The chain is built from TRBV7-8 and TRBJ2-1, with D maybe TRBD2 (5 bases). V was cut by 5 bases and J by 9 bases, with 20 bases left in between. Germline V gives CDR1 SGHVS, CDR2 FQNEAQ. This CDR3 contains 15 residues. CDR3 amino acids: CASSPESAAPGEQFF. The CDR3 bases are TGTGCCAGCAGCCCAGAGTCAGCGGCCCCCGGTGAGCAGTTCTTC.

The chain links TRBV5-4 to TRBJ2-2; 7 bases are a match to TRBD2. This CDR3 comprises 15 residues. Germline CDR1 and CDR2: SGHNT and YYREEE (reference sequence). V was clipped by 4 bases and J by 5 bases; unmatched bases: 8. This CDR3 is CASSPGRGYTGELFF. The CDR3 DNA follows: TGTGCCAGCAGCCCGGGGAGGGGATATACCGGGGAGCTGTTTTTT.

The V gene is TRBV4-2, the J gene TRBJ2-7; 7 nucleotides align to TRBD2. Per germline, CDR1 LGHNA and CDR2 YNFKEQ. CDR3 length: 15 amino acids. V dropped 4 bases and J dropped 4; count of bases not matched to a gene: 10. The CDR3 protein is CASSLPLGGSYEQYF. CDR3 sequence (DNA): TGTGCCAGCAGCCTTCCTCTCGGGGGGTCATACGAGCAGTACTTC.

V usage is TRBV5-1 and J usage is TRBJ1-4; the match to TRBD1 covers 12 bases. This CDR3 comprises 16 residues. From germline, CDR1 is SGHRS and CDR2 YFSETQ. Trimming took 4 bases from V and 8 from J; bases not matched to a gene: 9. As DNA, the CDR3 is TGCGCCAGCAGCAGGGGACAGGGGGCATTTCGGGAAAAACTGTTTTTT. It encodes CASSRGQGAFREKLFF.

This chain connects TRBV5-4 to TRBJ2-7; no firm D call. The germline gives CDR1 SGHNT, CDR2 YYREEE (reference sequence). V lost 0 bases to trimming and J lost 9 bases, with 13 bases between them. The CDR3 has 13 residues. CDR3 coding DNA: TGTGCCAGCAGCTTGGAACAGTTCTCTGGGCAGTACTTC. Protein product: CASSLEQFSGQYF.

The chain recombines TRBV27 with TRBJ2-7, with TRBD1 matching over 7 bases. The CDR3 is made up of 14 amino acids. V lost 4 bases and J lost 3; bases outside the gene matches: 6. CDR1 is MNHEY, CDR2 SMNVEV, per germline (reference sequence). CDR3 amino acids: CASSSTGFGYEQYF. The CDR3 nucleotides are TGTGCCAGCAGTTCGACAGGGTTCGGCTACGAGCAGTACTTC.

The chain combines TRBV5-1 with TRBJ2-5; TRBD2 agrees at 8 bases. The V gene's germline CDR1 is SGHRS and CDR2 YFSETQ. V shed 4 bases, J shed 1 base, and the junction held 6 bases outside the gene matches. The length of the CDR3 is 15 residues. The CDR3, as DNA: TGCGCCAGCAGCCCCCGCGGGGGGTTCCAAGAGACCCAGTACTTC. Translating it yields CASSPRGGFQETQYF.

In its sample, this clone was seen once. The V and J genes are TRBV11-2 and TRBJ1-5; TRBD1 is a possible D gene (5 bases). Germline CDR1 reads SGHAT; CDR2 reads FQNNGV. V was clipped by 3 bases and J by 5 bases, with 8 bases between them. The CDR3 is 13 residues long. CDR3 sequence (DNA): TGTGCCAGCAGCTTGGACATTGATCAGCCCCAGCATTTT. It codes for CASSLDIDQPQHF.

V gene TRBV5-8 combines with J gene TRBJ2-7; D is perhaps TRBD1 (5 bases). The germline CDR1 and CDR2 sequences are SGHTS and YDEGEE. This CDR3 has 14 amino acids. Trimming took 1 base from V and 3 from J, leaving 11 bases between them. The CDR3 here is CASSLQGAYYEQYF. Here the CDR3 DNA reads TGTGCCAGCAGCTTGCAAGGGGCCTACTACGAGCAGTACTTC.

The CDR3 region has the DNA TGTGCCAGCAGTTCCTCGTACGGAGGGAATGGTGAAAAACTGTTTTTT. The encoded protein is CASSSSYGGNGEKLFF. V and J are TRBV27 and TRBJ1-4; D not certain. Per germline, CDR1 MNHEY and CDR2 SMNVEV (reference sequence). Trimming removed 4 bases at V and 7 bases at J, with 19 bases between. The CDR3 runs to 16 residues.

This clone was seen a single time. The genes are TRBV30 and TRBJ2-5; TRBD2 aligns across 7 bases. Germline CDR1 is GTSNPN and CDR2 is SVGIG (reference sequence). There are 14 residues in the CDR3. V lost 1 base and J lost 0; bases outside the gene matches: 2. The CDR3: CAWSARGNQETQYF. DNA for the CDR3: TGTGCCTGGAGTGCGCGGGGGAACCAAGAGACCCAGTACTTC.

The chain joins TRBV15 to TRBJ1-5; D possibly corresponds to TRBD1 (6 bases). CDR3 length: 15 residues. Trimming removed 0 bases from V and 7 bases from J, with 13 bases in between. Germline CDR1 and CDR2: LNHNV and YYDKDF (reference sequence). CDR3: CATSRDRARGQPQHF. The CDR3 coding sequence is TGTGCCACCAGCAGAGATCGGGCCAGGGGACAGCCCCAGCATTTT.

The J gene is TRBJ1-6, the V gene TRBV6-1; D is uncertain. The germline CDR1 and CDR2 sequences are MNHNS and SASEGT. V was shortened by 2 bases and J by 8 bases, with 16 bases between the two germline ends. The CDR3 contains 16 residues. The CDR3 loop is CASSERLEGGDSPLHF. CDR3 sequence (DNA): TGTGCCAGCAGTGAAAGGTTGGAGGGTGGTGATTCACCCCTCCACTTT.

This chain links TRBV9 with TRBJ1-2; D not resolved. The ends were cut back, 0 bases at V and 0 bases at J, with 6 bases in the middle. The CDR3 sequence is 14 residues long. Germline lookup yields CDR1 SGDLS and CDR2 YYNGEE. The DNA of the CDR3 is TGTGCCAGCAGCGTAGCTACAGCTAACTATGGCTACACCTTC. Its protein is CASSVATANYGYTF.

The chain uses TRBV10-1 and TRBJ2-7, with D hard to call. V shed 8 bases and J shed 2 bases, with 19 bases lying between them. Germline CDR1 and CDR2: WNHNN and SYGVQD (reference sequence). The CDR3 sequence is 15 residues long. DNA of the CDR3: TGCGCCAGCTCCTCTCGACACTTCCAAACCTACGAGCAGTACTTC. This sequence encodes CASSSRHFQTYEQYF.